In its sample, the clone carrying this T cell receptor beta chain was seen many times. Its antigen is not identified. TCRdb fed the RACE reads into MiXCR, producing one record per CDR3 protein. The sample includes some 340,000 distinct CDR3 sequences, under 8% seen only once; the top ten take approximately 8%. These data belong to a study of human T cells and chemical hapten exposure. Background on the study: Sensitization was performed using 2% DPC on a roughly 2 cm by roughly 2 cm upper inner arm skin site. Variation in per-sample TCR yields came mainly from small pooled library volume differences.

V was clipped by 3 bases and J by 5 bases; unmatched bases: 6. The CDR3 has 15 residues. Sample time point: patch test 1, 2 weeks after DPC sensitization. Treatment meaning: therapeutic diphenylcyclopropenone sensitization with weekly scalp DPC. Study-wide points: PT1 expanded TCR numbers tracked positively with patch test score. Since the donors had alopecia, their immune response may not be the same as that of healthy people.

The TCR was taken from a woman aged 18-35 years with alopecia areata. Some clones in this sample may be carry-over from other donors' samples. The rearrangement joins TRBV12-3 or TRBV12-4 to TRBJ2-5; TRBD1 matches at 10 bases. Here the sequenced sample was whole blood, taken in connection with sensitization to the hapten diphenylcyclopropenone (DPC). The CDR3 DNA reads TGTGCCAGCAGTTTTCCGGGACAGGGGCGTGAGACCCAGTACTTC. This codes for CASSFPGQGRETQYF.